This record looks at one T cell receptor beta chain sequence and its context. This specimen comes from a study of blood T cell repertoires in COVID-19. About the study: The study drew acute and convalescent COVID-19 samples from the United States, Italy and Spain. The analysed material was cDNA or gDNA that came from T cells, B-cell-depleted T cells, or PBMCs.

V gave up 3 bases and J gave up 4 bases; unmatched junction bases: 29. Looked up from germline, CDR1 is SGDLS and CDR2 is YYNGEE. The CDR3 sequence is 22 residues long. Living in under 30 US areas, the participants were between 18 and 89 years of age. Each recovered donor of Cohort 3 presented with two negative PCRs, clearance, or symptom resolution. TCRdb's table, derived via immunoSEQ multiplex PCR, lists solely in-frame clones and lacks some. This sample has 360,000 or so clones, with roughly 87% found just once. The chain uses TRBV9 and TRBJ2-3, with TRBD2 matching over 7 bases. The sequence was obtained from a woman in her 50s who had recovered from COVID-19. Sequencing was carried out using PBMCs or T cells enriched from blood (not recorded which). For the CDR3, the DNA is TGTGCCAGCAGCGCGGGACCCGGCGTGCGGGAGAAGAGGTTTGACTGGGCAGATACGCAGTATTTT. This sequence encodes CASSAGPGVREKRFDWADTQYF. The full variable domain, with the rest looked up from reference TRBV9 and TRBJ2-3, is DSGVTQTPKHLITATGQRVTLRCSPRSGDLSVYWYQQSLDQGLQFLIQYYNGEERAKGNILERFSAQQFPDLHSELNLSSLELGDSALYFCASSAGPGVREKRFDWADTQYFGPGTRLTVL.